The 30 T cell receptor beta chains below all came from one sample that was sequenced in a study of regulatory T cells in long-lasting Graves disease. Time point here: newly diagnosed GD, antithyroid drugs for less than 3 months. The authors made the TCR library using RNA they extracted from PBMCs. Arm-PCR of CDR3 regions and iRepertoire HTBI primers were the basis on which TCR beta libraries were built. TCRdb fed the multiplex PCR reads into MiXCR, producing one record per CDR3 protein. The sample holds some 450,000 distinct CDR3 sequences, about 16% seen once. These data also featured in a second study, about T cells in Graves' hyperthyroidism and ophthalmopathy.

The sample in question was peripheral blood mononuclear cells (PBMCs), obtained at new diagnosis, from a patient treated with antithyroid drugs. The receptors here all came from a woman in her twenties or thirties with Graves disease.

This clonotype was counted many times. The chain uses TRBV3-1 and TRBJ1-3; D not resolved. The CDR3 runs 12 residues. Per the germline V gene, CDR1 is LGHDT and CDR2 is YNNKEL (reference sequence). V shed 6 bases and J shed 4 bases, with 7 bases lying between them. The CDR3 is CASRSEGNTIYF. CDR3 nucleotides: TGTGCCAGCAGGTCAGAGGGAAACACCATATATTTT.

A few counts support this clonotype. V usage is TRBV9 and J usage is TRBJ2-1, with 8 bases fitting TRBD2. CDR3 size: 19 residues. CDR1 and CDR2 (germline): SGDLS, YYNGEE. With 0 bases clipped from V and 3 bases from J, the junction kept 14 bases outside the gene matches. CDR3 region: CASSVGARGLAGIYNEQFF. The CDR3 DNA is TGTGCCAGCAGCGTAGGGGCTCGGGGGCTAGCGGGCATCTACAATGAGCAGTTCTTC.

This clonotype was observed at least ten times. The chain links TRBV18 to TRBJ1-1, with TRBD1 identical over 8 bases. V lost 4 bases and J lost 3; bases outside the gene matches: 10. The germline CDR1 and CDR2 sequences are KGHSH and LQKENI. The length of the CDR3 is 16 residues. The CDR3 DNA follows: TGTGCCAGCTCACGACCAATGGGACAGGCGGACACTGAAGCTTTCTTT. As protein: CASSRPMGQADTEAFF.

This clonotype occurred many times. The chain uses TRBV14 and TRBJ2-2; TRBD2 aligns across 12 bases. Per the germline V gene, CDR1 is SGHDN and CDR2 is FVKESK. The CDR3 loop spans 15 amino acids. The V and J ends lost 4 bases and 5 bases, in that order; junction bases with no gene match: 2. CDR3 region: CASSRGLAGTGELFF. The CDR3 bases are TGTGCCAGCAGCCGTGGACTAGCGGGAACCGGGGAGCTGTTTTTT.

This clonotype was observed at least ten times. The rearrangement joins TRBV7-2 to TRBJ2-1; 8 bases align to TRBD2. Germline trimming cut 7 bases from V and 0 bases from J; bases unmatched to any gene: 5. Per germline, CDR1 SGHTA and CDR2 FQGNSA. The CDR3 covers 15 residues. CDR3 DNA: TGTGCCAGCATCCCGCGGGGGGACTCCTACAATGAGCAGTTCTTC. This translates into CASIPRGDSYNEQFF. The variable domain in full, completed from reference TRBV7-2 and TRBJ2-1, reads GAGVSQSPSNKVTEKGKDVELRCDPISGHTALYWYRQSLGQGLEFLIYFQGNSAPDKSGLPSDRFSAERTGGSVSTLTIQRTQQEDSAVYLCASIPRGDSYNEQFFGPGTRLTVL.

This chain connects TRBV4-3 to TRBJ2-4; D not resolved. There are 15 residues in the CDR3. The V gene's germline CDR1 is LGHNA and CDR2 YSLEER. V was cut by 1 base and J by 0 bases, with 7 bases left in between. CDR3 amino acids: CASSQVSLAKNIQYF. The CDR3 coding sequence is TGCGCCAGCAGCCAAGTATCCTTAGCCAAAAACATTCAGTACTTC.

The chain uses TRBV5-4 and TRBJ2-1; tentative D call: TRBD1 (6 bases). The V gene's germline CDR1 is SGHNT and CDR2 YYREEE (reference sequence). The CDR3 loop spans 15 amino acids. V shed 2 bases and J shed 7 bases, with 16 bases lying between them. This chain's CDR3 is CASSFQGQGMNEQFF. CDR3 nucleotide sequence: TGTGCCAGCAGCTTCCAGGGTCAGGGGATGAATGAGCAGTTCTTC.

The table lists this clonotype with many counts. The chain carries TRBV30 and TRBJ2-1, with 7 positions matching TRBD2. CDR3 length: 14 residues. Germline loops: CDR1 GTSNPN, CDR2 SVGIG (reference sequence). V was pared by 2 bases and J by 7 bases, with 8 bases of the junction left unmatched. The CDR3 nucleotides read TGTGCCTGGAGTTATGGCGGGAGTTTAAATGAGCAGTTCTTC. The encoded protein is CAWSYGGSLNEQFF. Full variable domain (missing parts from reference TRBV30 and TRBJ2-1): SQTIHQWPATLVQPVGSPLSLECTVEGTSNPNLYWYRQAAGRGLQLLFYSVGIGQISSEVPQNLSASRPQDRQFILSSKKLLLSDSGFYLCAWSYGGSLNEQFFGPGTRLTVL.

This clonotype was counted between two and nine times. V usage is TRBV4-2 and J usage is TRBJ1-6; D is undetermined. Germline CDR1 reads LGHNA; CDR2 reads YNFKEQ. Trimming removed 6 bases from V and 0 bases from J, with 12 bases in between. CDR3 length: 16 amino acids. The CDR3 is CASRLSGSSYNSPLHF. CDR3 bases: TGTGCCAGCAGGTTGTCCGGGAGCTCCTATAATTCACCCCTCCACTTT.

In this sample, this clonotype turned up a few times. The V call is TRBV5-5, the J call TRBJ2-2, with unresolved D. From germline, CDR1 is SGHKS and CDR2 YYEKEE (reference sequence). The CDR3 sequence is 13 residues long. Trimming took 3 bases from V and 7 from J, leaving 10 bases between them. The CDR3 sequence is CASSSILGGELFF. The CDR3 nucleotides read TGTGCCAGCAGCTCTATCCTCGGCGGGGAGCTGTTTTTT.

The sample holds many counts of this clonotype. The chain employs TRBV20-1 and TRBJ1-2; tentatively, D is TRBD1 (5 bases). Trimming stripped 3 bases from V and 4 bases from J, with 15 bases between. This CDR3 is 14 amino acids long. Looked up from germline, CDR1 is DFQATT and CDR2 is SNEGSKA (reference sequence). The CDR3 region has the DNA TGCAGTGCTAGGAAGGGTCAGGGTAGCTATGGCTACACCTTC. Translation gives CSARKGQGSYGYTF.

The chain is built from TRBV11-2 and TRBJ2-2; 12 positions agree with TRBD2. Trimming removed 5 bases from V and 6 bases from J; junction bases left unmatched: 10. There are 17 residues in the CDR3. Germline assignment: CDR1 SGHAT and CDR2 FQNNGV. The CDR3 protein is CASSPTSGRLISGELFF. The CDR3 coding sequence is TGTGCCAGCAGCCCGACTAGCGGGAGACTAATATCCGGGGAGCTGTTTTTT.

This clonotype was seen only a few times. This sequence joins TRBV4-2 and TRBJ1-6; D unclear. V lost 0 bases to trimming and J lost 7 bases, with 16 bases between them. Germline CDR1 is LGHNA and CDR2 is YNFKEQ. This CDR3 has 17 amino acids. The CDR3 reads CASSQDRLGVSNSPLHF. CDR3 nucleotides: TGTGCCAGCAGCCAAGATCGGCTTGGGGTTTCAAATTCACCCCTCCACTTT.

The rearrangement uses TRBV7-2 and TRBJ1-1; 8 bases map to TRBD1. The V segment lost 5 bases and the J segment 1 base; nucleotides outside the gene matches: 6. This CDR3 is built from 15 residues. Germline V gives CDR1 SGHTA, CDR2 FQGNSA. This CDR3 is CASSVDRGWNTEAFF. The CDR3 DNA sequence: TGTGCCAGCAGCGTCGACAGGGGCTGGAACACTGAAGCTTTCTTT. Using reference TRBV7-2 and TRBJ1-1 for the parts outside the CDR3, the full variable domain is GAGVSQSPSNKVTEKGKDVELRCDPISGHTALYWYRQSLGQGLEFLIYFQGNSAPDKSGLPSDRFSAERTGGSVSTLTIQRTQQEDSAVYLCASSVDRGWNTEAFFGQGTRLTVV.

The chain links TRBV5-6 to TRBJ1-5, with D possibly being TRBD1 (5 bases). The CDR3 is 15 amino acids. The V and J ends lost 6 bases and 3 bases respectively, with 16 bases between them. Looked up from germline, CDR1 is SGHDT and CDR2 is YYEEEE. CDR3 sequence (DNA): TGTGCCAGCACAATCGGGACGGCCCCCAATCAGCCCCAGCATTTT. This sequence encodes CASTIGTAPNQPQHF.

In this sample, this clonotype turned up many times. This rearrangement joins TRBV20-1 to TRBJ2-1; tentative D call: TRBD2 (6 bases). The V gene's germline CDR1 is DFQATT and CDR2 SNEGSKA (reference sequence). Trimming took 0 bases from V and 8 from J, leaving 17 bases between them. The CDR3 loop spans 15 amino acids. DNA of the CDR3: TGCAGTGCTAGAGATCTCCAGCGGGCTCCGGATGAGCAGTTCTTC. Translated: CSARDLQRAPDEQFF.

This clonotype was seen many times. The rearrangement joins TRBV20-1 to TRBJ2-7; the D call may be TRBD1 or TRBD2 (5 bases each). From germline, CDR1 is DFQATT and CDR2 SNEGSKA (reference sequence). The CDR3 contains 14 residues. Between the trimmed V and J ends, which lost 5 bases and 2 bases, there was a span of 16 bases. CDR3 DNA sequence: TGCAGTGCTGATCCCGGGACGTCAGCCTACGAGCAGTACTTC. As protein: CSADPGTSAYEQYF.

The chain is built from TRBV10-3 and TRBJ1-2, with a tentative D call TRBD1 (6 bases). V shed 6 bases and J shed 3 bases, with 11 bases lying between them. Germline V gene sequence: CDR1 ENHRY, CDR2 SYGVKD. This CDR3 is built from 13 residues. As DNA, the CDR3 is TGTGCCATCAGCGAGGGGGAAGACTATGGCTACACCTTC. Translating gives CAISEGEDYGYTF.

The chain has TRBV11-2 and TRBJ2-7; perhaps TRBD1 as D (5 bases). This CDR3 has 13 amino acids. The germline gives CDR1 SGHAT, CDR2 FQNNGV. Between the trimmed V and J ends, which lost 4 bases and 4 bases, there was a span of 11 bases. The CDR3 bases are TGTGCCAGCAGCTCTGTTAGGGGTTACGAGCAGTACTTC. Amino acid sequence: CASSSVRGYEQYF.

This clonotype was observed a handful of times. The gene calls are TRBV6-1 and TRBJ2-7, with TRBD1 matching 8 bases. The germline V gene encodes CDR1 MNHNS and CDR2 SASEGT. Trimming at V came to 6 bases and at J to 7 bases, leaving 8 bases not matched to a gene. CDR3 size: 13 residues. The CDR3 nucleotides read TGTGCCAGCAGCACCCGTAGACAGGGGGAGCAGTACTTC. As protein: CASSTRRQGEQYF.

The sample holds a few counts of this clonotype. The V and J genes are TRBV19 and TRBJ1-4, with D possibly matching TRBD1 (6 bases). The V gene's germline CDR1 is LNHDA and CDR2 SQIVND (reference sequence). The CDR3 has 14 amino acids. V was cut by 7 bases and J by 5 bases, with 14 bases left in between. The chain's CDR3 is CASTRTAQNEKLFF. The CDR3, as DNA: TGTGCCAGTACAAGGACAGCCCAGAATGAAAAACTGTTTTTT. Full variable domain (missing parts from reference TRBV19 and TRBJ1-4): DGGITQSPKYLFRKEGQNVTLSCEQNLNHDAMYWYRQDPGQGLRLIYYSQIVNDFQKGDIAEGYSVSREKKESFPLTVTSAQKNPTAFYLCASTRTAQNEKLFFGSGTQLSVL.

There are a few counts of this clonotype. CDR3 sequence (DNA): TGTGCCAGCAGTTACGTGGGTAGCTTGGGGAATGAGCAGTTCTTC. Translating gives CASSYVGSLGNEQFF. The chain joins TRBV6-5 to TRBJ2-1; no reliable D call. The CDR3 loop spans 15 amino acids. V lost 2 bases, J lost 7 bases, and 15 bases lay in between. CDR1 MNHEY and CDR2 SVGAGI come from the germline V gene.

This clonotype was seen just once. This may be a read error: a much more frequent sequence differs by one nucleotide. The CDR3 loop reads CASSSPGDRGGSGTEASF. In DNA, the CDR3 is TGTGCCAGCAGCTCCCCTGGGGACAGGGGAGGGTCGGGAACTGAAGCTTCCTTT. The chain couples TRBV13 to TRBJ1-1; 10 bases line up with TRBD1. Germline values: CDR1 PRHDT, CDR2 FYEKMQ (reference sequence). The CDR3 length is 18 residues.

In its sample, this clonotype was seen a few times. A far larger clone is a single base away, which makes a read error likely. The V gene is TRBV11-2, the J gene TRBJ2-7, with TRBD1 matching over 7 bases. Germline-derived CDR1 and CDR2 are SGHAT and FQNNGV. CDR3 size: 16 residues. The chain's CDR3 is CASSSNRGVSSYERYF. The CDR3 bases are TGTGCCAGCAGCTCGAACAGGGGCGTTAGCTCCTACGAGCGGTACTTC.

The V gene is TRBV20-1, the J gene TRBJ2-7; 7 bases match TRBD1. CDR3 length: 14 residues. In germline, CDR1 is DFQATT, CDR2 SNEGSKA (reference sequence). V lost 5 bases and J lost 2; bases outside the gene matches: 9. CDR3 region: CSAPRQGITYEQYF. CDR3 DNA sequence: TGCAGTGCTCCCCGACAGGGTATCACCTACGAGCAGTACTTC.

This rearrangement joins TRBV20-1 to TRBJ2-1; perhaps TRBD1 as D (6 bases). The germline gives CDR1 DFQATT, CDR2 SNEGSKA (reference sequence). The CDR3 sequence is 12 residues long. V lost 4 bases and J 9 bases, leaving 13 bases between the germline ends. DNA of the CDR3: TGCAGTGCTAACTTTGGGGACACTGAGCAGTTCTTC. As protein: CSANFGDTEQFF.

This clonotype occurred a few times. The chain joins TRBV19 to TRBJ1-2; D is unresolved. Trimming removed 7 bases from V and 4 bases from J, with 10 bases in between. CDR1 and CDR2 (germline): LNHDA, SQIVND (reference sequence). This CDR3 is built from 12 residues. This CDR3 reads CASMNRAYGYTF. CDR3 DNA: TGTGCCAGTATGAATAGGGCCTATGGCTACACCTTC.

This chain connects TRBV11-2 to TRBJ2-1; tentative D call: TRBD1 (6 bases). CDR3 length: 15 residues. Germline assignment: CDR1 SGHAT and CDR2 FQNNGV. Trimming stripped 3 bases from V and 3 bases from J, with 12 bases between. The CDR3 is CASSLVAGVYNEQFF. The CDR3 DNA follows: TGTGCCAGCAGCTTGGTAGCAGGGGTCTACAATGAGCAGTTCTTC.

There are many counts of this clonotype. V gene TRBV18 combines with J gene TRBJ1-5, with D possibly TRBD1 on 5 matching bases. The CDR3 covers 12 residues. V dropped 1 base and J dropped 7 bases, with 5 bases sitting between them. Germline assignment: CDR1 KGHSH and CDR2 LQKENI. The CDR3 nucleotides read TGTGCCAGCTCACCACAGGGGCAGCCCCAGCATTTT. The encoded protein is CASSPQGQPQHF.

As regards this clonotype: This CDR3 fails to terminate in the conserved phenylalanine or tryptophan, so it likely reflects a read error. This chain uses TRBV7-9 with TRBJ1-4, with 7 bases lining up with TRBD1. The ends lost 6 bases at V and 8 bases at J; junction bases unmatched: 9. Per the germline V gene, CDR1 is SEHNR and CDR2 is FQNEAQ (reference sequence). The CDR3 extends over 14 amino acids. The CDR3: CASSSGTEWEKLFS. CDR3 DNA sequence: TGTGCCAGCAGTTCCGGGACAGAATGGGAAAAACTGTTTTCT.